One T cell receptor (beta chain) is described in this entry. These data are taken from a study of blood T cell repertoires in COVID-19. Overall study context: In each case, the material was cDNA or gDNA derived from T cells, B-cell-depleted T cells, or PBMCs.

The CDR3 runs 19 residues. V shed 1 base, J shed 7 bases, and the junction held 16 bases outside the gene matches. The germline V gene encodes CDR1 LGHNA and CDR2 YNFKEQ. The age range of participants was about 18 to 100 years, with residence in about two dozen US areas. Original handling: Amplification with reference gene primers provided the estimates of nucleated cell counts. Libraries were prepared by immunoSEQ multiplex PCR; TCRdb keeps only in-frame clonotypes and omits some of them. V and J calls and clone size follow that table, whereas D and trimming were derived from the DNA. The profile covers a few hundred thousand clones, with over 75% appearing a single time and around 2% taken by the ten largest.

The sequencing input was PBMCs or T cells enriched from blood (not recorded which). This TCR came from a man aged 35-49 years in a cohort exposed to, infected with or recovered from COVID-19 (not recorded which). J is TRBJ1-6 and V is TRBV4-2, with TRBD1 identical over 7 bases. CDR3 protein: CASSQVVDGGGFGNSPLHF. The CDR3 DNA reads as TGTGCCAGCAGCCAAGTAGTTGATGGAGGGGGCTTTGGGAATTCACCCCTCCACTTT.